This record looks at one T cell receptor (beta chain) sequence and its context. No antigen is known for it. These data originate in a study of OX40 agonist ivuxolimab in advanced cancers. Study as a whole: Prior therapy, whether anti-PD-1, anti-PD-L1 or anti-CTLA-4, was allowed, and 30% to 40% had some.

General study points: Researchers report that CD8+ T cells had, on average, more expanded clones than CD4+.

CDR3 length: 14 amino acids. Per the germline V gene, CDR1 is SGHRS and CDR2 is YFSETQ. V shed 4 bases and J 3 bases; nucleotides not matched to a gene: 5. Sequencing was performed with immunoSEQ multiplex PCR; in TCRdb, only in-frame clones are kept and a portion is missing. The sample comprises about 30,000 clones, 65% to 80% of which are singletons, and roughly a quarter rests with the top ten. This sequence joins TRBV5-1 and TRBJ2-3; 7 positions agree with TRBD2. The sequence came from an adult with an advanced solid tumor such as melanoma, head and neck, liver or kidney cancer. The specimen comprised CD4+ or CD8+ T cells sorted from blood, sampled in a trial of the OX40 agonist ivuxolimab. CDR3 sequence (DNA): TGCGCCAGCAGCATCAGCGGGGTTACAGATACGCAGTATTTT. Amino acids: CASSISGVTDTQYF.